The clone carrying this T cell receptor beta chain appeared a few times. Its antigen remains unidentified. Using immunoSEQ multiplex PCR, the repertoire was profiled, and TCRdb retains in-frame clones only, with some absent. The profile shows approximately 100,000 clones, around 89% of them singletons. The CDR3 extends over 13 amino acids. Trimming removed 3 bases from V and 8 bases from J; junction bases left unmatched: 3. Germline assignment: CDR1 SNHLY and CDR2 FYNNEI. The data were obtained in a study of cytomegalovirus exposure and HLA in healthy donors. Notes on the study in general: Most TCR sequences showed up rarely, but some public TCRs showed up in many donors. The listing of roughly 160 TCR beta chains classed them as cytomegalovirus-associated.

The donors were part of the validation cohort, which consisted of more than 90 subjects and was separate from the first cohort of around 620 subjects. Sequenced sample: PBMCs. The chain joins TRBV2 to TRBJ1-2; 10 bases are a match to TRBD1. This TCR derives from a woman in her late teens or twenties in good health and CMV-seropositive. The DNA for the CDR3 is TGTGCCAGCAGTGAGGGACAGGGGTACGGCTACACCTTC. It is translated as CASSEGQGYGYTF. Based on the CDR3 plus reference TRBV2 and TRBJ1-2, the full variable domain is EPEVTQTPSHQVTQMGQEVILRCVPISNHLYFYWYRQILGQKVEFLVSFYNNEISEKSEIFDDQFSVERPDGSNFTLKIRSTKLEDSAMYFCASSEGQGYGYTFGSGTRLTVV.